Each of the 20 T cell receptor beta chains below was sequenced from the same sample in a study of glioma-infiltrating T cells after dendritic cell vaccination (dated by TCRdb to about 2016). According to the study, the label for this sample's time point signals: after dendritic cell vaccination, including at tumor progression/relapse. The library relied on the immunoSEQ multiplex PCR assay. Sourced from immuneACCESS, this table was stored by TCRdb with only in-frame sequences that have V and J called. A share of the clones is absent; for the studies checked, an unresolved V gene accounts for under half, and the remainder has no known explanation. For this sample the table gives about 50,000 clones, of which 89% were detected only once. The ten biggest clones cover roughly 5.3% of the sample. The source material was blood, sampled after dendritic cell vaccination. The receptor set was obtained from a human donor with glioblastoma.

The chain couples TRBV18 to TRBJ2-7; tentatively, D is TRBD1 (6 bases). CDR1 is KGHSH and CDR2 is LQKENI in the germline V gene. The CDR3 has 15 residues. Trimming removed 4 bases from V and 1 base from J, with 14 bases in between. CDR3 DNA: TGTGCCAGCTCACAGTCCGGGACACTATCCTACGAGCAGTACTTC. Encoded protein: CASSQSGTLSYEQYF.

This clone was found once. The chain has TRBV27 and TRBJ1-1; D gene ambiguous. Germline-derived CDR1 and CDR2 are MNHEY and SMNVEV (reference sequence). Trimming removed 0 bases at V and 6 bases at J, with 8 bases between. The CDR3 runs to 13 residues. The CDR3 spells CASSLSIGPEAFF. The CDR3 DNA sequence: TGTGCCAGCAGTTTATCGATCGGTCCTGAAGCTTTCTTT.

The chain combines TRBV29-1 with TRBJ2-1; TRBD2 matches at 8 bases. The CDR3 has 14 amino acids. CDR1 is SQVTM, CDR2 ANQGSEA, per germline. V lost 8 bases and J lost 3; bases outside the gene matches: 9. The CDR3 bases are TGCAGCAGCAGCGGGGGCCAAAACTACAATGAGCAGTTCTTC. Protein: CSSSGGQNYNEQFF.

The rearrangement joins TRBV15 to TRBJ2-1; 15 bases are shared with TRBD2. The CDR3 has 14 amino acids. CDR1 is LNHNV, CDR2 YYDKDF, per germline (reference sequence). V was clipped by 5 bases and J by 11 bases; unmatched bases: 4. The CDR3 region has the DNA TGTGCCACCAGCTCAGGACTAGCGGGAGGGAAGCAGTTCTTC. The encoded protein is CATSSGLAGGKQFF.

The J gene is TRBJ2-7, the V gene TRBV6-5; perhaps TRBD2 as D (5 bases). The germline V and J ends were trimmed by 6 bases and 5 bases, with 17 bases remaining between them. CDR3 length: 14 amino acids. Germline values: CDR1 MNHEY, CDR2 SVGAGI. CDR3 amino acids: CASSRFSSGDEQYF. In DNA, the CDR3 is TGTGCCAGCAGCCGTTTTTCCTCCGGGGACGAGCAGTACTTC.

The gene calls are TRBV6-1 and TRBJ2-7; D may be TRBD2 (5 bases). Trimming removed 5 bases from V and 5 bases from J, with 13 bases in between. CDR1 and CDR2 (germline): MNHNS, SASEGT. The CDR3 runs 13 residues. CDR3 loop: CASSWESPNEQYF. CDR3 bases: TGTGCCAGCAGTTGGGAGAGTCCCAACGAGCAGTACTTC.

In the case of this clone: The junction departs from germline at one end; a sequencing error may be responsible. CDR3 protein: CASSEDRASNQPQHF. CDR3 coding DNA: TGTGCCAGCAGCGAAGACAGGGCCAGCAATCAGCCCCAGCATTTT. V gene TRBV4-2 combines with J gene TRBJ1-5, with TRBD1 matching 7 bases. CDR1 is LGHNA and CDR2 is YNFKEQ in the germline V gene. The CDR3 sequence is 15 residues long.

The CDR3 nucleotides read TGTGCCAGCAGCCCCAGCAGGCGGTCGCGGGAGGAGCAGTTCTTC. Translation gives CASSPSRRSREEQFF. V and J are TRBV7-2 and TRBJ2-1, with 7 bases lining up with TRBD2. The germline V gene encodes CDR1 SGHTA and CDR2 FQGNSA. The trim removed 5 bases at V and 10 bases at J, leaving 14 bases unmatched. The CDR3 totals 15 residues.

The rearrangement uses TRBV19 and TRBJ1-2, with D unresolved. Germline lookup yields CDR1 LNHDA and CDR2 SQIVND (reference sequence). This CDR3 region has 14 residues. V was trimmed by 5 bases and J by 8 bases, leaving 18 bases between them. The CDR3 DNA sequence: TGTGCCAGTAGTCAGAGGAGGGCATCGGAGGGCTACACCTTC. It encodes CASSQRRASEGYTF.

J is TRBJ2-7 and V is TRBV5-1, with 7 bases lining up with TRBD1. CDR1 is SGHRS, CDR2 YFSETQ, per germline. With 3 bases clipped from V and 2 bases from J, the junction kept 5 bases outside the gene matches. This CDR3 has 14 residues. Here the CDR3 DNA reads TGCGCCAGCAGCTCCCGACAGGGCGCCTACGAGCAGTACTTC. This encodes CASSSRQGAYEQYF.

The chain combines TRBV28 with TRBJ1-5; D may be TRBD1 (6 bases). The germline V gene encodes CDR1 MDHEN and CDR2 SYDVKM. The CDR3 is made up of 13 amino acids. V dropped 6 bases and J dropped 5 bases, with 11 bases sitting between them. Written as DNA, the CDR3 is TGTGCCAGCAGCCAGGGGAGGGATCAGCCCCAGCATTTT. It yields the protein CASSQGRDQPQHF.

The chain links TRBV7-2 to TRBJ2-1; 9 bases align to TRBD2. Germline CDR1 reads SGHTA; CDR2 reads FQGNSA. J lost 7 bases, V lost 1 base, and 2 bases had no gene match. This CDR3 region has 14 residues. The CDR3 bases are TGTGCCAGCAGCTTAGATAGCGGGAGTAATGAGCAGTTCTTC. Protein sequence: CASSLDSGSNEQFF.

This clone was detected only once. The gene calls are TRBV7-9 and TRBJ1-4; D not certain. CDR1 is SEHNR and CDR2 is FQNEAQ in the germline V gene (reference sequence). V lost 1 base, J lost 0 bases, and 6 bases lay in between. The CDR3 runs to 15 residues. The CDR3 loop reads CASSLDFATNEKLFF. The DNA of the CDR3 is TGTGCCAGCAGCTTAGACTTTGCAACTAATGAAAAACTGTTTTTT.

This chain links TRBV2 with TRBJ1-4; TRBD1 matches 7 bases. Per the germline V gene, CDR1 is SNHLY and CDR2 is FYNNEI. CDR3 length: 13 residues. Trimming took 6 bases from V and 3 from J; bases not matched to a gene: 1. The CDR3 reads CASRGQPNEKLFF. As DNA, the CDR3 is TGTGCCAGCAGGGGACAGCCTAATGAAAAACTGTTTTTT.

The CDR3, as DNA: TGTGCCAGTCGCCACTGGACCCGTGAAGGGGCCCAGCATTTT. This encodes CASRHWTREGAQHF. The chain combines TRBV19 with TRBJ1-5; D perhaps matches TRBD1 (5 bases). The CDR3 covers 14 residues. Germline CDR1 and CDR2: LNHDA and SQIVND (reference sequence). Trimming took 8 bases from V and 11 from J, leaving 22 bases between them.

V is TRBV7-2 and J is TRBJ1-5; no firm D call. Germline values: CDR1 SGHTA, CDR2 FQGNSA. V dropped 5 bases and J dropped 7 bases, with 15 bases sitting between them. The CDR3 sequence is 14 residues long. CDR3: CASSPGLAGQPQHF. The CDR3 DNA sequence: TGTGCCAGCAGCCCAGGCCTCGCGGGGCAGCCCCAGCATTTT.

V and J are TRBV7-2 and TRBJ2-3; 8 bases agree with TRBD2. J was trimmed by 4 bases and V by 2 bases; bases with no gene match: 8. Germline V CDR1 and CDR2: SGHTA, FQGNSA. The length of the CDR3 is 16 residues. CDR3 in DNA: TGTGCCAGCAGCTTAACGTCGGGAGGGGCCTCAGATACGCAGTATTTT. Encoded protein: CASSLTSGGASDTQYF. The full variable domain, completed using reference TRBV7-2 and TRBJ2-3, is GAGVSQSPSNKVTEKGKDVELRCDPISGHTALYWYRQSLGQGLEFLIYFQGNSAPDKSGLPSDRFSAERTGGSVSTLTIQRTQQEDSAVYLCASSLTSGGASDTQYFGPGTRLTVL.

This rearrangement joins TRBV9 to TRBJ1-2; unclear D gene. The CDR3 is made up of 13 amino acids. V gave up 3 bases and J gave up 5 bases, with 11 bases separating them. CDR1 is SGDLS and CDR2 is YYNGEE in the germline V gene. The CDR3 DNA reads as TGTGCCAGCAGCGATCGACGGGATTATGGCTACACCTTC. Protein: CASSDRRDYGYTF.

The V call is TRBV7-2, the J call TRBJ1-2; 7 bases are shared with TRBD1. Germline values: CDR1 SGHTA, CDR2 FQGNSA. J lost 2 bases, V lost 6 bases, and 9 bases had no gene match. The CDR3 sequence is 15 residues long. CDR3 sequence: CASRGTVEENYGYTF. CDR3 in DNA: TGTGCCAGCAGGGGGACAGTGGAAGAAAACTATGGCTACACCTTC.

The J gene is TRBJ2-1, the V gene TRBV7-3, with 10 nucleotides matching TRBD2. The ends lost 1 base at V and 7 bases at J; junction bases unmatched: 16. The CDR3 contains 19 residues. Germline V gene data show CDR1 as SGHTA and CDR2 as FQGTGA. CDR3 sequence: CASSLKSPRSGRGQNEQFF. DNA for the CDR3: TGTGCCAGCAGCTTAAAATCCCCGCGGAGCGGGAGGGGCCAAAATGAGCAGTTCTTC.